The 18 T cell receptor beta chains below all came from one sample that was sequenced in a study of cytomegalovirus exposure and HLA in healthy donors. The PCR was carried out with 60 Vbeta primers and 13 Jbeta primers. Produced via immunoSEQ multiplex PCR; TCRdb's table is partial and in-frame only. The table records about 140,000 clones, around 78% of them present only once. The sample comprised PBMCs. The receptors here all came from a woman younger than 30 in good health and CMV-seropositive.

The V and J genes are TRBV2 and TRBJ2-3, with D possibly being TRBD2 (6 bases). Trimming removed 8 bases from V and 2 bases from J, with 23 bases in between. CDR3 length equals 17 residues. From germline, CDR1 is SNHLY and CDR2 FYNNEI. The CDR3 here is CASLSTLNGGDTDTQYF. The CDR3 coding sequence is TGTGCCAGCCTATCTACCTTAAACGGGGGAGACACAGATACGCAGTATTTT.

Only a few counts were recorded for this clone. The DNA for the CDR3 is TGTGCCAGCAGCTTTGTTCTAGCGGGGGTTGATGAGCAGTTCTTC. This gives the protein CASSFVLAGVDEQFF. The V and J genes are TRBV7-9 and TRBJ2-1; the match to TRBD2 covers 10 bases. The ends lost 3 bases at V and 8 bases at J; junction bases unmatched: 7. CDR3 length: 15 amino acids. Per the germline V gene, CDR1 is SEHNR and CDR2 is FQNEAQ (reference sequence).

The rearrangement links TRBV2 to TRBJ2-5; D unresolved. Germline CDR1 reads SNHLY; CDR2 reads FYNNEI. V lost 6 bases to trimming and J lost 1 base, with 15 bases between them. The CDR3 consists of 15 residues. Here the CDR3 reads CASRALRSLQETQYF. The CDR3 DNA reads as TGTGCCAGCAGGGCTCTGCGGTCACTCCAAGAGACCCAGTACTTC.

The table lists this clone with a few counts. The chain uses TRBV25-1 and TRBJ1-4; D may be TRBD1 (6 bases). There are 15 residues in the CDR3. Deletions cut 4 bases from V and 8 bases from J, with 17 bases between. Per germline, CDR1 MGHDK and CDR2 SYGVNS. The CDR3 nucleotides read TGTGCCAGCAGTGCCTCGCTGGGGGCTGGAGAAAAACTGTTTTTT. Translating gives CASSASLGAGEKLFF.

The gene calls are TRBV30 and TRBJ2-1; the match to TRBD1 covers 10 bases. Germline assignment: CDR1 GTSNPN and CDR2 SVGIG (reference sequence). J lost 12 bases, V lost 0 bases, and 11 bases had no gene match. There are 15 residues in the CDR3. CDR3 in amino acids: CAWSVPDRGRLWQFF. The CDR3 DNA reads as TGTGCCTGGAGTGTCCCCGACAGGGGGCGGCTATGGCAGTTCTTC.

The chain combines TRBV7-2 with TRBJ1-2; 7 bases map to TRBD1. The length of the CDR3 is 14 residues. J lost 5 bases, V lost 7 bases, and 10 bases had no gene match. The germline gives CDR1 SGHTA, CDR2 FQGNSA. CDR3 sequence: CASTFRQGNYGYTF. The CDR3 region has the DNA TGTGCCAGCACCTTTCGACAGGGCAATTATGGCTACACCTTC.

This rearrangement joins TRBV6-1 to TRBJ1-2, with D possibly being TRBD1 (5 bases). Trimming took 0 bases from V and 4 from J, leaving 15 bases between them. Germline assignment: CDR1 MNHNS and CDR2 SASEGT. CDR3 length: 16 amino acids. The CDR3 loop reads CASSEAGGVPGYGYTF. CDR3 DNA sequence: TGTGCCAGCAGTGAAGCGGGGGGGGTCCCTGGCTATGGCTACACCTTC.

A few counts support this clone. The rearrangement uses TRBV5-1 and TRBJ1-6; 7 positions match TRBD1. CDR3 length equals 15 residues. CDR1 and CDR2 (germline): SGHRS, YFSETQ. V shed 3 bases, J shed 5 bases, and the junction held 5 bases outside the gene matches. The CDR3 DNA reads TGCGCCAGCAGCTCGAGGGGACAGAATAATTCACCCCTCCACTTT. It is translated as CASSSRGQNNSPLHF.

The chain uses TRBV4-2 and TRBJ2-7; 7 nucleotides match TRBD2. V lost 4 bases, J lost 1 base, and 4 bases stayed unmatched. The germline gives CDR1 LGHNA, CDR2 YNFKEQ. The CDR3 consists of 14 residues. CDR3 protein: CASSRGGSSYEQYF. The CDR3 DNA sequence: TGTGCCAGCAGCCGAGGCGGGAGTTCCTACGAGCAGTACTTC.

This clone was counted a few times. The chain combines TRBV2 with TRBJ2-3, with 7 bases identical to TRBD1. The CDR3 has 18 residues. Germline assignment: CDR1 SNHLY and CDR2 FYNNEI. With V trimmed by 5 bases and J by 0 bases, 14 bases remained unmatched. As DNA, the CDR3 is TGTGCCAGCAGTCCCCCAAGTATTCCGGGACAGAGCACAGATACGCAGTATTTT. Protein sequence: CASSPPSIPGQSTDTQYF.

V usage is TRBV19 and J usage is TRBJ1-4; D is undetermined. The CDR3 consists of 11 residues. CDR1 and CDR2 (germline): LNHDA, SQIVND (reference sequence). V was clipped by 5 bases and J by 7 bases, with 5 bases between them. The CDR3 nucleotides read TGTGCCAGTAGTTCACTTGAAAAACTGTTTTTT. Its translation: CASSSLEKLFF.

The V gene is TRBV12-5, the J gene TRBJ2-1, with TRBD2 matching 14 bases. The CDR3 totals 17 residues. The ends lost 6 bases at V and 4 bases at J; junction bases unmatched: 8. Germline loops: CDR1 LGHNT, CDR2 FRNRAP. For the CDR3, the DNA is TGTGCTAGTGGCCCAGCCGGGACTAGCGGGGGATACAATGAGCAGTTCTTC. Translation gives CASGPAGTSGGYNEQFF.

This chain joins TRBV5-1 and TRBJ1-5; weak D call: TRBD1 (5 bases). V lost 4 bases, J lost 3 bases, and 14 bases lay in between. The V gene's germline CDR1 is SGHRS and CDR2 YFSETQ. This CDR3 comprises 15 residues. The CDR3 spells CASSLGGGINQPQHF. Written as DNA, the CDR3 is TGCGCCAGCAGCCTCGGGGGGGGGATCAATCAGCCCCAGCATTTT.

The DNA for the CDR3 is TGTGCCAGTTCGGGGGTAAGCTACGAGCAGTACTTC. It is translated as CASSGVSYEQYF. The chain links TRBV6-1 to TRBJ2-7; tentative D call: TRBD2 (6 bases). The CDR3 extends over 12 amino acids. Trimming left V 9 bases short and J 3 bases short, with 12 bases between. CDR1 MNHNS and CDR2 SASEGT come from the germline V gene.

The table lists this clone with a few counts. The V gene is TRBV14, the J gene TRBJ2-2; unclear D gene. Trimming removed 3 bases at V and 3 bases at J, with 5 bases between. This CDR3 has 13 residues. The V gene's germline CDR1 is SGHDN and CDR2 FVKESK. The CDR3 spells CASSHRYTGELFF. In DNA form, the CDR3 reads TGTGCCAGCAGCCACAGGTACACCGGGGAGCTGTTTTTT.

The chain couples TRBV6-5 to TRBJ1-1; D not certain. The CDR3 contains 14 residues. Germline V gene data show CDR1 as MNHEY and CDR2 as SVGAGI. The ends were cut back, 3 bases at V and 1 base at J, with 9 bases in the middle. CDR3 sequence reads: CASSYAAENTEAFF. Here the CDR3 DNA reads TGTGCCAGCAGTTATGCGGCGGAGAACACTGAAGCTTTCTTT.

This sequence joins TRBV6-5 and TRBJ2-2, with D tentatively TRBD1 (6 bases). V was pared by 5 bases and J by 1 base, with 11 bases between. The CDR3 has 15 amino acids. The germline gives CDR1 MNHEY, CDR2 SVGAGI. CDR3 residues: CASSQGLENTGELFF. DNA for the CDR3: TGTGCCAGCAGTCAGGGGCTAGAGAACACCGGGGAGCTGTTTTTT.

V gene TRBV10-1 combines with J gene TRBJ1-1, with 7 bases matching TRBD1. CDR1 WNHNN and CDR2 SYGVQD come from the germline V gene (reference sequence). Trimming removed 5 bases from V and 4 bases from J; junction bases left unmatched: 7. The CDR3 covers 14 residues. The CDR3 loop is CASSPGQVGTEAFF. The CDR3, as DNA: TGCGCCAGCAGTCCTGGACAGGTCGGCACTGAAGCTTTCTTT.